The next 19 T cell receptor beta chains were all read from a single sample in a study of OX40 agonist ivuxolimab in advanced cancers. Repertoires were generated with immunoSEQ multiplex PCR, while TCRdb's copy carries only in-frame clones and drops some. The profile shows about 55,000 clones, almost 85% of them singletons. This specimen consisted of CD4+ or CD8+ T cells sorted from blood, obtained in a trial of the OX40 agonist ivuxolimab. These TCRs come from an adult with an advanced solid tumor such as melanoma, head and neck, liver or kidney cancer.

The rearrangement uses TRBV28 and TRBJ2-1; the match to TRBD2 covers 9 bases. Losses at the gene ends were 3 bases for V and 8 bases for J; bases not matched to a gene: 17. Germline CDR1 MDHEN, CDR2 SYDVKM. The CDR3 covers 18 residues. CDR3: CASSFPPGREGRADEQFF. DNA for the CDR3: TGTGCCAGCAGTTTCCCTCCCGGGCGGGAGGGTAGGGCGGATGAGCAGTTCTTC.

This clone was detected once. This chain connects TRBV29-1 to TRBJ2-3; tentatively, D is TRBD2 (5 bases). The germline CDR1 and CDR2 sequences are SQVTM and ANQGSEA. The CDR3 loop spans 13 amino acids. The CDR3 region has the DNA TGCAGTCCCCGGGAAGTCAGCACAGATACGCAGTATTTT. Translation: CSPREVSTDTQYF.

This chain uses TRBV15 with TRBJ2-7, with TRBD2 as a possible D gene (7 bases). V lost 0 bases to trimming and J lost 3 bases, with 27 bases between them. Germline CDR1 LNHNV, CDR2 YYDKDF (reference sequence). The CDR3 runs 20 residues. In nucleotides, the CDR3 is TGTGCCACCAGCAGAGATGGGGGCGGCGGGAGAGGAGTTAGGCGCTACGAGCAGTACTTC. It codes for CATSRDGGGGRGVRRYEQYF.

The V gene is TRBV28, the J gene TRBJ2-5; the D gene is possibly TRBD1 (6 bases). The CDR3 is 14 residues long. V was clipped by 6 bases and J by 1 base, with 12 bases between them. Germline assignment: CDR1 MDHEN and CDR2 SYDVKM. For the CDR3, the DNA is TGTGCCAGCAGGGAACAGGGCTTCCAAGAGACCCAGTACTTC. It codes for CASREQGFQETQYF.

CDR3 amino acids: CASSLVTFSDTQYF. The DNA for the CDR3 is TGTGCCAGCAGCTTAGTGACCTTTTCGGATACGCAGTATTTT. The chain uses TRBV5-4 and TRBJ2-3; D not certain. Trimming stripped 2 bases from V and 6 bases from J, with 13 bases between. There are 14 residues in the CDR3. Germline assignment: CDR1 SGHNT and CDR2 YYREEE (reference sequence).

The chain recombines TRBV27 with TRBJ1-1; 7 nucleotides align to TRBD1. The CDR3 covers 14 residues. In germline, CDR1 is MNHEY, CDR2 SMNVEV (reference sequence). The ends lost 5 bases at V and 1 base at J; junction bases unmatched: 4. Written as DNA, the CDR3 is TGTGCCAGCAGTCGACAGGGCGAGAACACTGAAGCTTTCTTT. This translates into CASSRQGENTEAFF.

This chain uses TRBV10-2 with TRBJ2-7; weak D call: TRBD2 (6 bases). V was cut by 7 bases and J by 0 bases, with 19 bases left in between. Germline lookup yields CDR1 WSHSY and CDR2 SAAADI. The CDR3 is 16 amino acids. CDR3: CASTLATSRGSYEQYF. The CDR3 DNA reads as TGCGCCAGCACGTTAGCCACTAGCAGAGGCTCCTACGAGCAGTACTTC.

V and J are TRBV5-4 and TRBJ1-1; no clear D gene. The CDR3 runs to 13 residues. Germline V gene data show CDR1 as SGHNT and CDR2 as YYREEE (reference sequence). Trimming took off 0 bases at V and 4 bases at J, with 7 bases between the two ends. The CDR3, as DNA: TGTGCCAGCAGCTTGGGACACAGCACTGAAGCTTTCTTT. Encoded protein: CASSLGHSTEAFF.

J is TRBJ2-1 and V is TRBV27; D remains unclear. Per the germline V gene, CDR1 is MNHEY and CDR2 is SMNVEV (reference sequence). V lost 2 bases and J lost 9, with 8 bases in between. There are 12 residues in the CDR3. CDR3 coding DNA: TGTGCCAGCAGTTTAAAGGTGGGTGAGCAGTTCTTC. Translation: CASSLKVGEQFF.

The chain couples TRBV14 to TRBJ1-3; D is perhaps TRBD1 (5 bases). V lost 6 bases to trimming and J lost 12 bases, with 15 bases between them. The CDR3 spans 12 residues. Looked up from germline, CDR1 is SGHDN and CDR2 is FVKESK. CDR3 in amino acids: CASSHTGRSIYF. The CDR3 coding sequence is TGTGCCAGCAGTCATACGGGACGCAGCATATATTTT.

The gene calls are TRBV14 and TRBJ1-4; weak D call: TRBD1 (5 bases). V was shortened by 5 bases and J by 0 bases, with 25 bases between the two germline ends. Germline V CDR1 and CDR2: SGHDN, FVKESK. This CDR3 contains 20 residues. In DNA form, the CDR3 reads TGTGCCAGCAGCGATTCCCCGCCGGGACCCATAATCCCAACTAATGAAAAACTGTTTTTT. Translation: CASSDSPPGPIIPTNEKLFF.

The rearrangement links TRBV2 to TRBJ2-1; 7 bases line up with TRBD2. Germline V gene data show CDR1 as SNHLY and CDR2 as FYNNEI. The trim removed 7 bases at V and 0 bases at J, leaving 18 bases unmatched. The CDR3 is made up of 19 amino acids. CDR3 region: CASTERTRGPSGSYNEQFF. The CDR3 region has the DNA TGTGCCAGCACCGAGCGGACTAGGGGCCCTTCGGGCTCCTACAATGAGCAGTTCTTC.

The V call is TRBV28, the J call TRBJ1-2; 9 nucleotides match TRBD1. The CDR3 is made up of 14 amino acids. Germline CDR1 MDHEN, CDR2 SYDVKM. V shed 6 bases, J shed 4 bases, and the junction held 6 bases outside the gene matches. The CDR3 loop is CASRDRGWGYGYTF. The CDR3 coding sequence is TGTGCCAGCAGGGACAGGGGCTGGGGCTATGGCTACACCTTC.

The chain couples TRBV11-2 to TRBJ1-6, with 9 nucleotides matching TRBD1. Germline lookup yields CDR1 SGHAT and CDR2 FQNNGV. The CDR3 loop spans 17 amino acids. J lost 1 base, V lost 5 bases, and 6 bases had no gene match. The CDR3 is CASSPKQGASYNSPLHF. The CDR3 bases are TGTGCCAGCAGCCCAAAACAGGGGGCGTCCTATAATTCACCCCTCCACTTT. Full variable domain (outside the CDR3, taken from reference TRBV11-2 and TRBJ1-6): EAGVAQSPRYKIIEKRQSVAFWCNPISGHATLYWYQQILGQGPKLLIQFQNNGVVDDSQLPKDRFSAERLKGVDSTLKIQPAKLEDSAVYLCASSPKQGASYNSPLHFGNGTRLTVT.

The J gene is TRBJ1-5, the V gene TRBV6-5, with a possible D match to TRBD1 (5 bases). The CDR3 has 14 residues. Trimming shortened V by 0 bases and J by 6 bases, and 9 bases separated the two germline ends. Per the germline V gene, CDR1 is MNHEY and CDR2 is SVGAGI. The CDR3 DNA reads TGTGCCAGCAGTTACTCGGCAGGGCCTCAGCCCCAGCATTTT. It translates to CASSYSAGPQPQHF.

The chain joins TRBV6-6 to TRBJ2-7, with a possible D match to TRBD2 (5 bases). CDR3 length equals 12 residues. Trimming took 7 bases from V and 2 from J, leaving 9 bases between them. Germline V gives CDR1 MNHNY, CDR2 SVGAGI (reference sequence). The DNA for the CDR3 is TGTGCCAGCAAAGCGGCTACCTACGAGCAGTACTTC. Encoded protein: CASKAATYEQYF.

The chain carries TRBV11-3 and TRBJ1-2; TRBD1 is a possible D gene (5 bases). The CDR3 length is 17 residues. The germline V and J ends were trimmed by 5 bases and 10 bases, with 29 bases remaining between them. Per the germline V gene, CDR1 is SGHNT and CDR2 is YENEEA. CDR3 in DNA: TGTGCCAGCAGCCCGCGCCCCGGGGCTTCGGTGCTTGGAGACTACACCTTC. Translating it yields CASSPRPGASVLGDYTF.

This sequence joins TRBV27 and TRBJ1-5; the match to TRBD1 covers 7 bases. The CDR3 covers 14 residues. CDR1 and CDR2 from the germline V gene are MNHEY and SMNVEV (reference sequence). V was pared by 5 bases and J by 2 bases, with 3 bases of the junction left unmatched. As DNA, the CDR3 is TGTGCCAGCAGTCACGGACAGGGCAATCAGCCCCAGCATTTT. Protein: CASSHGQGNQPQHF.

The chain couples TRBV10-1 to TRBJ1-6; TRBD1 agrees at 10 bases. V shed 4 bases and J 18 bases; nucleotides not matched to a gene: 15. Germline values: CDR1 WNHNN, CDR2 SYGVQD (reference sequence). The CDR3 totals 15 residues. CDR3 sequence (DNA): TGCGCCAGCAGTGGTCCGGGACAGGGGTTCCGACCGACCCACTTT. Translation gives CASSGPGQGFRPTHF.